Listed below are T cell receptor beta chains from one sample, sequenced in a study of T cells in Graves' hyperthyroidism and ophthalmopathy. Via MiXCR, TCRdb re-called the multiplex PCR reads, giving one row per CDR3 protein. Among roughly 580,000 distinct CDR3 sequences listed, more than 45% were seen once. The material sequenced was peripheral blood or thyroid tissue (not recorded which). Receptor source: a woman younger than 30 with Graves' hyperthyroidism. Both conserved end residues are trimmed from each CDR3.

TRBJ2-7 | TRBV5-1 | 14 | ASSLGVAGGLYEQY
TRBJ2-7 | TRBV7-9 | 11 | ASSSPGGYEQY
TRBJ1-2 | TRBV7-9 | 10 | ASIEGERGYT
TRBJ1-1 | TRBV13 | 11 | ASSYSDRTEAF
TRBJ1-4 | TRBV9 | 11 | ASSATSQEKLF
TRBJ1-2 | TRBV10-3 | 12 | AISPRDSTGGYT
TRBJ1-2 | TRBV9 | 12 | ASSRGQGNYGYT
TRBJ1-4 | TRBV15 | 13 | ATSRIQGPNEKLF
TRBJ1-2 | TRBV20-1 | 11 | SAGQGASYGYT
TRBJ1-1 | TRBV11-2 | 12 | ASPKPGGRTEAF
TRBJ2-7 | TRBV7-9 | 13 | ASSQESGRAHEQY
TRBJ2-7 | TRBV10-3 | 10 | AISEGTNEQY
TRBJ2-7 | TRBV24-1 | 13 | ASSIGPEVSYEQY
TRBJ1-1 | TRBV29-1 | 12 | SVEGRNMNTEAF
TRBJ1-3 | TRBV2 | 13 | ASSEGRDGGNTIY
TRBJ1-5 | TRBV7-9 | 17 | ASSLVEKGPRLGNQPQH
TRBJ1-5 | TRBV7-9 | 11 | ASSLDRAQPQH
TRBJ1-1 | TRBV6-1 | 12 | ASTPGTGGTEAF
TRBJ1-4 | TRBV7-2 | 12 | ASSLAGGAEKLF
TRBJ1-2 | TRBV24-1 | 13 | ATSDSGPLTYGYT
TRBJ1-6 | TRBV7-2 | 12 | ASSLGGTNSPLH
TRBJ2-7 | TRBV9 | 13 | ASSVGRDSDYEQY
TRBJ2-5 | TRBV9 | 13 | ASSTSGQAQETQY
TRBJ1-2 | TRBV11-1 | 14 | ASSLTVQGSDYGYT